These 14 T cell receptor beta chains share one sample of origin, sequenced in a study of blood T cell repertoires in COVID-19. TCRdb's copy holds only in-frame clones and misses some; the assay was immunoSEQ multiplex PCR. The sample records just over 300,000 clones, just over 85% being singletons. Sequencing used PBMCs or T cells enriched from blood (not recorded which). These receptors were collected from a man younger than 45 who had recovered from COVID-19.

The chain combines TRBV28 with TRBJ2-3; 12 bases match TRBD2. Germline CDR1 MDHEN, CDR2 SYDVKM. The CDR3 is 13 amino acids. V gave up 9 bases and J gave up 4 bases; unmatched junction bases: 2. The CDR3 DNA is TGTGCCAGTCGACTAGCGGGGGCAGATACGCAGTATTTT. Translation gives CASRLAGADTQYF. Filled out from reference TRBV28 and TRBJ2-3, the complete variable domain reads DVKVTQSSRYLVKRTGEKVFLECVQDMDHENMFWYRQDPGLGLRLIYFSYDVKMKEKGDIPEGYSVSREKKERFSLILESASTNQTSMYLCASRLAGADTQYFGPGTRLTVL.

The chain has TRBV20-1 and TRBJ1-5; D is ambiguous. CDR3 size: 12 residues. V was pared by 3 bases and J by 4 bases, with 7 bases between. In germline, CDR1 is DFQATT, CDR2 SNEGSKA (reference sequence). The CDR3 loop reads CSASGINQPQHF. CDR3 coding DNA: TGCAGTGCTAGTGGTATAAATCAGCCCCAGCATTTT.

This rearrangement joins TRBV7-9 to TRBJ1-1; 7 bases are shared with TRBD1. Germline CDR1 and CDR2: SEHNR and FQNEAQ (reference sequence). This CDR3 spans 12 amino acids. The V and J ends lost 6 bases and 7 bases, in that order; junction bases with no gene match: 5. The CDR3 DNA is TGTGCCAGCAGATCGGACAGGTTTGAAGCTTTCTTT. It yields the protein CASRSDRFEAFF.

The chain uses TRBV11-2 and TRBJ2-7, with D hard to call. The germline gives CDR1 SGHAT, CDR2 FQNNGV. V was trimmed by 1 base and J by 2 bases, leaving 9 bases between them. This CDR3 spans 14 amino acids. CDR3 DNA: TGTGCCAGCAGCTTAGCAGTCTCAGCCTACGAGCAGTACTTC. It codes for CASSLAVSAYEQYF.

This clone was detected only a few times. The V and J genes are TRBV3-1 (or the pseudogene TRBV3-2) and TRBJ1-5; D is perhaps TRBD1 (5 bases). Trimming stripped 5 bases from V and 0 bases from J, with 11 bases between. The CDR3 totals 15 residues. CDR1 and CDR2 (germline): LGHDT, YNNKEL (reference sequence). The CDR3 spells CASSSQGYSNQPQHF. The DNA for the CDR3 is TGTGCCAGCAGCTCCCAGGGATATAGCAATCAGCCCCAGCATTTT.

This rearrangement joins TRBV11-2 to TRBJ1-6, with 8 positions matching TRBD1. The CDR3 has 15 amino acids. From germline, CDR1 is SGHAT and CDR2 FQNNGV. Losses at the gene ends were 6 bases for V and 7 bases for J; bases not matched to a gene: 8. The CDR3 DNA reads as TGTGCCAGCAGACAACCGGGACAGGCAAATTCACCCCTCCACTTT. Translating it yields CASRQPGQANSPLHF.

The chain uses TRBV19 and TRBJ1-3, with 7 bases matching TRBD1. This CDR3 region has 16 residues. The trim removed 6 bases at V and 2 bases at J, leaving 10 bases unmatched. Germline-derived CDR1 and CDR2 are LNHDA and SQIVND (reference sequence). CDR3 nucleotides: TGTGCCAGTAGCCACCTTACAGGGGATCCTGGAAACACCATATATTTT. It is translated as CASSHLTGDPGNTIYF.

The CDR3 reads CASSAGGYVGNEQFF. The CDR3 DNA sequence: TGTGCCAGCAGCGCCGGCGGGTATGTAGGCAATGAGCAGTTCTTC. The chain has TRBV11-3 and TRBJ2-1, with a tentative D call TRBD2 (5 bases). The CDR3 length is 15 residues. Germline CDR1 is SGHNT and CDR2 is YENEEA. The germline V and J ends were trimmed by 5 bases and 6 bases, with 17 bases remaining between them.

The chain joins TRBV11-2 to TRBJ1-4; tentative D call: TRBD1 (5 bases). This CDR3 region has 14 residues. Trimming stripped 5 bases from V and 7 bases from J, with 14 bases between. CDR1 and CDR2 from the germline V gene are SGHAT and FQNNGV. CDR3: CASSAAREGEKLFF. The CDR3 DNA follows: TGTGCCAGCAGCGCCGCCAGGGAGGGTGAAAAACTGTTTTTT.

This chain joins TRBV7-9 and TRBJ2-1, with 12 positions matching TRBD2. Germline V CDR1 and CDR2: SEHNR, FQNEAQ (reference sequence). Trimming took 5 bases from V and 5 from J; bases not matched to a gene: 10. The CDR3 consists of 17 residues. Here the CDR3 DNA reads TGTGCCAGCAGCCTTACTAGCGGGGGGTTCCGGGACAATGAGCAGTTCTTC. This sequence encodes CASSLTSGGFRDNEQFF. Full variable domain (missing parts from reference TRBV7-9 and TRBJ2-1): DTGVSQNPRHKITKRGQNVTFRCDPISEHNRLYWYRQTLGQGPEFLTYFQNEAQLEKSRLLSDRFSAERPKGSFSTLEIQRTEQGDSAMYLCASSLTSGGFRDNEQFFGPGTRLTVL.

The chain combines TRBV9 with TRBJ2-7, with D possibly TRBD1 on 5 matching bases. The CDR3 totals 13 residues. Per the germline V gene, CDR1 is SGDLS and CDR2 is YYNGEE. V shed 0 bases and J shed 7 bases, with 11 bases lying between them. CDR3 in DNA: TGTGCCAGCAGCGTAGAAAGGGGATTGGAGCAGTACTTC. This encodes CASSVERGLEQYF.

This chain connects TRBV11-2 to TRBJ2-3; 8 nucleotides line up with TRBD1. Trimming removed 4 bases from V and 4 bases from J; junction bases left unmatched: 10. This CDR3 is built from 16 residues. The germline gives CDR1 SGHAT, CDR2 FQNNGV. As DNA, the CDR3 is TGTGCCAGCAGCTCACAACGGACAGGGCGTGCAGATACGCAGTATTTT. Protein product: CASSSQRTGRADTQYF.

The rearrangement uses TRBV5-4 and TRBJ1-2, with D maybe TRBD1 (6 bases). Per germline, CDR1 SGHNT and CDR2 YYREEE (reference sequence). CDR3 size: 13 residues. Trimming shortened V by 2 bases and J by 8 bases, and 13 bases separated the two germline ends. CDR3 sequence (DNA): TGTGCCAGCAGCTTTACGGGTGGACAGGGCTACACCTTC. It translates to CASSFTGGQGYTF.

J is TRBJ2-1 and V is TRBV7-9, with TRBD2 identical over 10 bases. This CDR3 region has 18 residues. Trimming removed 5 bases from V and 2 bases from J; junction bases left unmatched: 12. Germline V gene sequence: CDR1 SEHNR, CDR2 FQNEAQ (reference sequence). CDR3 sequence reads: CASSQGASGRYAYNEQFF. For the CDR3, the DNA is TGTGCCAGCAGCCAAGGGGCTAGCGGGAGATACGCCTACAATGAGCAGTTCTTC. The whole variable domain, remainder taken from reference TRBV7-9 and TRBJ2-1, is DTGVSQNPRHKITKRGQNVTFRCDPISEHNRLYWYRQTLGQGPEFLTYFQNEAQLEKSRLLSDRFSAERPKGSFSTLEIQRTEQGDSAMYLCASSQGASGRYAYNEQFFGPGTRLTVL.